The 30 T cell receptor beta chains in this list originate from one sample, sequenced in a study of blood T cell repertoires in COVID-19. Profiling relied on immunoSEQ multiplex PCR, and the TCRdb table lists in-frame clones only, not all of them. The sample records under 200,000 clones, roughly 84% being singletons. The sequenced sample was peripheral blood. These receptors were taken from a man between 60 and 70 years old who had recovered from COVID-19.

This chain connects TRBV5-4 to TRBJ1-4, with no clear D. CDR3 length equals 14 residues. V gave up 0 bases and J gave up 1 base, with 4 bases separating them. CDR1 and CDR2 (germline): SGHNT, YYREEE (reference sequence). DNA of the CDR3: TGTGCCAGCAGCTTGGCGGGAACTAATGAAAAACTGTTTTTT. It specifies CASSLAGTNEKLFF.

The J gene is TRBJ1-4, the V gene TRBV9, with a weak D call TRBD1 (5 bases). There are 16 residues in the CDR3. Germline lookup yields CDR1 SGDLS and CDR2 YYNGEE. Trimming stripped 4 bases from V and 4 bases from J, with 17 bases between. The CDR3 DNA follows: TGTGCCAGCAGCCTAGACGGCGGGGGTGATAATGAAAAACTGTTTTTT. This encodes CASSLDGGGDNEKLFF.

This clone was detected once. This chain uses TRBV7-9 with TRBJ2-1, with 9 bases fitting TRBD1. CDR3 length: 15 amino acids. The V and J ends lost 1 base and 6 bases, in that order; junction bases with no gene match: 4. Germline V gives CDR1 SEHNR, CDR2 FQNEAQ (reference sequence). The CDR3 DNA reads TGTGCCAGCAGCTTAGGAGCGACAGGGGGCAATGAGCAGTTCTTC. Protein: CASSLGATGGNEQFF.

CDR3 sequence: CASRLGEEKLFF. In DNA form, the CDR3 reads TGTGCCAGCAGGTTGGGCGAGGAAAAACTGTTTTTT. The gene calls are TRBV27 and TRBJ1-4; D call uncertain. Per the germline V gene, CDR1 is MNHEY and CDR2 is SMNVEV (reference sequence). V lost 6 bases, J lost 8 bases, and 10 bases lay in between. CDR3 size: 12 residues.

V is TRBV29-1 and J is TRBJ2-5, with a weak D call TRBD1 (5 bases). This CDR3 comprises 14 residues. Trimming took 4 bases from V and 1 from J, leaving 13 bases between them. Germline CDR1 reads SQVTM; CDR2 reads ANQGSEA. The CDR3 reads CSVGMTAGQETQYF. The CDR3 DNA reads TGCAGCGTTGGAATGACAGCCGGCCAAGAGACCCAGTACTTC.

The chain links TRBV28 to TRBJ1-3, with 7 bases aligning to TRBD1. Trimming took 3 bases from V and 4 from J; bases not matched to a gene: 6. Germline lookup yields CDR1 MDHEN and CDR2 SYDVKM. The CDR3 has 15 amino acids. The CDR3 spells CASSLEGADGNTIYF. The DNA of the CDR3 is TGTGCCAGCAGTTTGGAGGGGGCGGACGGAAACACCATATATTTT.

The chain recombines TRBV7-3 with TRBJ2-6; TRBD1 agrees at 8 bases. J gave up 0 bases and V 5 bases, and 6 bases lay outside the gene matches. CDR1 and CDR2 (germline): SGHTA, FQGTGA. The CDR3 extends over 17 amino acids. The CDR3 loop reads CASSTRTGSSGANVLTF. CDR3 coding DNA: TGTGCCAGCAGCACCAGGACAGGGAGCTCTGGGGCCAACGTCCTGACTTTC. Together with reference TRBV7-3 and TRBJ2-6, the CDR3 gives the full variable domain: GAGVSQTPSNKVTEKGKYVELRCDPISGHTALYWYRQSLGQGPEFLIYFQGTGAADDSGLPNDRFFAVRPEGSVSTLKIQRTERGDSAVYLCASSTRTGSSGANVLTFGAGSRLTVL.

The rearrangement joins TRBV5-8 to TRBJ1-5, with D possibly matching TRBD1 (5 bases). The ends were cut back, 3 bases at V and 3 bases at J, with 22 bases in the middle. In germline, CDR1 is SGHTS, CDR2 YDEGEE. The CDR3 covers 18 residues. The chain's CDR3 is CASSWDLGGTTDNQPQHF. The CDR3, as DNA: TGTGCCAGCAGCTGGGACTTGGGGGGTACGACAGACAATCAGCCCCAGCATTTT.

This clone has a handful of counts. The CDR3 spells CASSLSSTDTQYF. The CDR3 region has the DNA TGTGCCAGCAGCTTATCTAGCACAGATACGCAGTATTTT. This sequence joins TRBV13 and TRBJ2-3; D not resolved. Per the germline V gene, CDR1 is PRHDT and CDR2 is FYEKMQ (reference sequence). Trimming took 2 bases from V and 0 from J, leaving 3 bases between them. This CDR3 is 13 amino acids long.

This clone has just a few counts. V gene TRBV27 combines with J gene TRBJ1-5; D uncertain. The germline V gene encodes CDR1 MNHEY and CDR2 SMNVEV (reference sequence). Trimming left V 3 bases short and J 1 base short, with 7 bases between. The CDR3 is made up of 14 amino acids. The CDR3 spells CASSFLPSNQPQHF. CDR3 coding DNA: TGTGCCAGCAGTTTTCTACCGAGCAATCAGCCCCAGCATTTT.

The chain is built from TRBV5-1 and TRBJ1-2; TRBD1 matches 9 bases. From germline, CDR1 is SGHRS and CDR2 YFSETQ. The V and J ends lost 0 bases and 5 bases, in that order; junction bases with no gene match: 5. The CDR3 is made up of 15 amino acids. In DNA form, the CDR3 reads TGCGCCAGCAGCTTGGGGGGACAGGGAATATATGGCTACACCTTC. This gives the protein CASSLGGQGIYGYTF.

The chain is built from TRBV5-1 and TRBJ2-7; 8 bases line up with TRBD1. The CDR3 runs 15 residues. Germline V gene sequence: CDR1 SGHRS, CDR2 YFSETQ. Unmatched junction bases numbered 8, after V lost 3 bases and J lost 3 bases. The CDR3 loop is CASSWETGALYEQYF. CDR3 bases: TGCGCCAGCAGCTGGGAGACAGGGGCCCTCTACGAGCAGTACTTC.

CDR3 DNA: TGTGCCAGCAGTTTACAGGGACAGGGGGCTTACGAGCAGTACTTC. Its translation: CASSLQGQGAYEQYF. V and J are TRBV27 and TRBJ2-7, with 12 bases aligning to TRBD1. V shed 2 bases and J 4 bases; nucleotides not matched to a gene: 3. Germline assignment: CDR1 MNHEY and CDR2 SMNVEV (reference sequence). The CDR3 totals 15 residues.

The rearrangement uses TRBV3-1 (or the pseudogene TRBV3-2) and TRBJ1-4; 8 nucleotides line up with TRBD1. J was trimmed by 7 bases and V by 4 bases; bases with no gene match: 8. This CDR3 comprises 15 residues. From germline, CDR1 is LGHDT and CDR2 YNNKEL (reference sequence). The CDR3 nucleotides are TGTGCCAGCAGCCGTAGCAGGGGGCGCGTTGAAAAACTGTTTTTT. Its protein product is CASSRSRGRVEKLFF.

This sequence joins TRBV4-3 and TRBJ1-2; 7 positions match TRBD1. The CDR3 is made up of 15 amino acids. The V and J ends lost 1 base and 4 bases, in that order; junction bases with no gene match: 6. Germline V gives CDR1 LGHNA, CDR2 YSLEER. The CDR3 coding sequence is TGCGCCAGCAGCCAAGTCCTACAGGGGACCTATGGCTACACCTTC. Translation: CASSQVLQGTYGYTF.

V and J are TRBV2 and TRBJ2-1; D possibly corresponds to TRBD2 (5 bases). V lost 6 bases, J lost 2 bases, and 14 bases lay in between. The CDR3 has 15 residues. Looked up from germline, CDR1 is SNHLY and CDR2 is FYNNEI. The CDR3 DNA sequence: TGTGCCAGCAGCGTAGAGGGTACCGCCTACAATGAGCAGTTCTTC. It yields the protein CASSVEGTAYNEQFF. The whole variable domain, remainder taken from reference TRBV2 and TRBJ2-1, is EPEVTQTPSHQVTQMGQEVILRCVPISNHLYFYWYRQILGQKVEFLVSFYNNEISEKSEIFDDQFSVERPDGSNFTLKIRSTKLEDSAMYFCASSVEGTAYNEQFFGPGTRLTVL.

The chain joins TRBV27 to TRBJ1-1; TRBD1 aligns across 9 bases. The CDR3 loop spans 19 amino acids. Trimming removed 2 bases from V and 0 bases from J; junction bases left unmatched: 13. Germline V gives CDR1 MNHEY, CDR2 SMNVEV (reference sequence). The CDR3 nucleotides read TGTGCCAGCAGTTTACCCGTACAAGGGACAGGGCTAATGAACACTGAAGCTTTCTTT. It encodes CASSLPVQGTGLMNTEAFF.

The chain has TRBV6-1 and TRBJ1-4, with a tentative D call TRBD1 (5 bases). CDR1 and CDR2 (germline): MNHNS, SASEGT. Trimming shortened V by 3 bases and J by 7 bases, and 18 bases separated the two germline ends. The CDR3 extends over 16 amino acids. The CDR3 DNA sequence: TGTGCCAGCAGTGATTCAGGGTTAGGGTTGGGTGAAAAACTGTTTTTT. Translated, it gives CASSDSGLGLGEKLFF.

The chain joins TRBV7-9 to TRBJ1-2; D possibly corresponds to TRBD1 (5 bases). CDR3 length: 11 amino acids. Germline values: CDR1 SEHNR, CDR2 FQNEAQ (reference sequence). Here the CDR3 reads CLGGSNYGYTF. CDR3 bases: TGTCTTGGGGGGTCCAACTATGGCTACACCTTC.

This clone was detected only a few times. Germline is not matched at one junction end, which may reflect a read error. V usage is TRBV7-3 and J usage is TRBJ2-1; TRBD2 is a possible D gene (7 bases). The CDR3 loop spans 15 amino acids. CDR1 and CDR2 (germline): SGHTA, FQGTGA. The CDR3 sequence is CASSLMWGGYSEQFF. The CDR3 region has the DNA TGTGCCAGCAGCTTAATGTGGGGGGGCTACAGTGAGCAGTTCTTC. Based on the CDR3 plus reference TRBV7-3 and TRBJ2-1, the full variable domain is GAGVSQTPSNKVTEKGKYVELRCDPISGHTALYWYRQSLGQGPEFLIYFQGTGAADDSGLPNDRFFAVRPEGSVSTLKIQRTERGDSAVYLCASSLMWGGYSEQFFGPGTRLTVL.

This clone was seen once. CDR3 in amino acids: CASSLGGGAGNTIYF. In DNA form, the CDR3 reads TGTGCCAGCAGCTTAGGAGGAGGGGCTGGAAACACCATATATTTT. J is TRBJ1-3 and V is TRBV7-6, with D possibly TRBD1 on 5 matching bases. V gave up 1 base and J gave up 2 bases, with 9 bases separating them. The CDR3 covers 15 residues. Per the germline V gene, CDR1 is SGHVS and CDR2 is FNYEAQ.

The CDR3 spells CASSTRTGSSTDTQYF. CDR3 nucleotide sequence: TGTGCCAGCAGCACGCGGACAGGATCTAGCACAGATACGCAGTATTTT. V and J are TRBV7-3 and TRBJ2-3; 7 positions match TRBD1. The V gene end was trimmed by 5 bases and the J gene end by 0 bases; junction bases not matched to a gene: 8. Germline V CDR1 and CDR2: SGHTA, FQGTGA. There are 16 residues in the CDR3.

This chain links TRBV4-2 with TRBJ1-5; no reliable D call. CDR1 and CDR2 from the germline V gene are LGHNA and YNFKEQ. This CDR3 region has 16 residues. V was clipped by 4 bases and J by 0 bases, with 13 bases between them. In nucleotides, the CDR3 is TGTGCCAGCAGCCTCGAGGGTAGGGCTAGCAATCAGCCCCAGCATTTT. Protein sequence: CASSLEGRASNQPQHF.

The chain combines TRBV6-5 with TRBJ2-1; 7 bases are shared with TRBD1. Germline V gene sequence: CDR1 MNHEY, CDR2 SVGAGI. CDR3 length: 15 amino acids. The J segment lost 3 bases and the V segment lost 6 bases, leaving 8 bases of the junction unmatched. The DNA of the CDR3 is TGTGCCAGCAGCCGCGGACAGGATTACTACAATGAGCAGTTCTTC. This encodes CASSRGQDYYNEQFF.

The chain combines TRBV7-6 with TRBJ2-7; D possibly corresponds to TRBD1 (5 bases). V lost 5 bases and J 5 bases, leaving 19 bases between the germline ends. Germline V gene lookup returns CDR1 SGHVS and CDR2 FNYEAQ. The CDR3 extends over 15 amino acids. CDR3 sequence reads: CASSQRLGPRDEQYF. For the CDR3, the DNA is TGTGCCAGCAGCCAAAGGTTGGGGCCAAGGGACGAGCAGTACTTC.

V and J are TRBV29-1 and TRBJ2-3; D remains unclear. Between the trimmed V and J ends, which lost 2 bases and 0 bases, there was a span of 6 bases. The CDR3 sequence is 13 residues long. Germline V CDR1 and CDR2: SQVTM, ANQGSEA. This CDR3 reads CSVETHSTDTQYF. Written as DNA, the CDR3 is TGCAGCGTTGAAACACATAGCACAGATACGCAGTATTTT.

This clone was observed a single time. The rearrangement joins TRBV7-2 to TRBJ1-2; 8 nucleotides match TRBD1. Germline V lookup: CDR1 SGHTA, CDR2 FQGNSA. The V gene end was trimmed by 1 base and the J gene end by 2 bases; junction bases not matched to a gene: 0. The CDR3 sequence is 14 residues long. CDR3 protein: CASSLGQGNYGYTF. CDR3 in DNA: TGTGCCAGCAGCTTAGGACAGGGGAACTATGGCTACACCTTC.

This clone has a single count. The rearrangement joins TRBV2 to TRBJ1-1; TRBD1 might be the D (5 bases). Germline V CDR1 and CDR2: SNHLY, FYNNEI. This CDR3 has 14 amino acids. V was clipped by 5 bases and J by 1 base, with 11 bases between them. This CDR3 is CASSSDSKNTEAFF. CDR3 coding DNA: TGTGCCAGCAGTTCCGACAGCAAGAACACTGAAGCTTTCTTT.

In DNA form, the CDR3 reads TGTGCCAGCAGCGTAGGAGTCGAAACGGGCGGGGAGCTGTTTTTT. It translates to CASSVGVETGGELFF. The chain is built from TRBV9 and TRBJ2-2, with unresolved D. V lost 0 bases and J lost 7, with 13 bases in between. Germline-derived CDR1 and CDR2 are SGDLS and YYNGEE. The CDR3 consists of 15 residues. The variable domain in full, with the rest retrieved from reference TRBV9 and TRBJ2-2, is DSGVTQTPKHLITATGQRVTLRCSPRSGDLSVYWYQQSLDQGLQFLIQYYNGEERAKGNILERFSAQQFPDLHSELNLSSLELGDSALYFCASSVGVETGGELFFGEGSRLTVL.

The DNA of the CDR3 is TGTGCCAGCAGCGTGGGGGGAGTTAACGGGGAGCTGTTTTTT. Protein: CASSVGGVNGELFF. This chain joins TRBV9 and TRBJ2-2; a possible D gene is TRBD2 (6 bases). The germline V gene has CDR1 SGDLS and CDR2 YYNGEE. Trimming stripped 2 bases from V and 7 bases from J, with 12 bases between. This CDR3 is 14 amino acids long.